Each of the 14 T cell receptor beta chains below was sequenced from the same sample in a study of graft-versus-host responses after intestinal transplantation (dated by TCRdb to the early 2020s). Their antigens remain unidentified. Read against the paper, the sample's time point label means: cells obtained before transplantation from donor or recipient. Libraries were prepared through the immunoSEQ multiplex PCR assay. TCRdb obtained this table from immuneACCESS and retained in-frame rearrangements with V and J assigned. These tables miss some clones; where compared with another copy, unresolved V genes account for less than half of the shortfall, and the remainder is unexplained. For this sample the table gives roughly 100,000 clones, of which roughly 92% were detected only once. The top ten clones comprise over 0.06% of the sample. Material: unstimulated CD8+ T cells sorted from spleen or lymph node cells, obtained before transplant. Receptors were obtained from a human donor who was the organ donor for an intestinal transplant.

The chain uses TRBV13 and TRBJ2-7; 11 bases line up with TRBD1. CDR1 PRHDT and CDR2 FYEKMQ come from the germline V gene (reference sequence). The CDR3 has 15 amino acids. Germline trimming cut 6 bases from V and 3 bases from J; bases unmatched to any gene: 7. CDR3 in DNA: TGTGCCAGCAGTAGAACCGGGACAGGGGGCTACGAGCAGTACTTC. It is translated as CASSRTGTGGYEQYF.

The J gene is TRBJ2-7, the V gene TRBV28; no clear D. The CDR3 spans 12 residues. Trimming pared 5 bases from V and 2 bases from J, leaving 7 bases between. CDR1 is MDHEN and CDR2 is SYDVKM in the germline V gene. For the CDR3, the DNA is TGTGCCAGCAGTACAGAAGCCTACGAGCAGTACTTC. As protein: CASSTEAYEQYF.

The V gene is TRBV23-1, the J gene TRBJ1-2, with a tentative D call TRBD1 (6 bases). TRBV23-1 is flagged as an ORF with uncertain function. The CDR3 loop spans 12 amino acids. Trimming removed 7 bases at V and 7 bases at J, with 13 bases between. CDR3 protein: CASTQGFSGYTF. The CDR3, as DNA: TGCGCCAGCACCCAGGGGTTCTCTGGCTACACCTTC.

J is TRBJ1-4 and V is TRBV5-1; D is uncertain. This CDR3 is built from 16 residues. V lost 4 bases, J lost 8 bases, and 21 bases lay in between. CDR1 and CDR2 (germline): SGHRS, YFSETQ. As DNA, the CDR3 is TGCGCCAGCAGCCCGACCGGGGTGTTGTTTTGGGAAAAACTGTTTTTT. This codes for CASSPTGVLFWEKLFF. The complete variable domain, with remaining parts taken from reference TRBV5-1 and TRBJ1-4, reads KAGVTQTPRYLIKTRGQQVTLSCSPISGHRSVSWYQQTPGQGLQFLFEYFSETQRNKGNFPGRFSGRQFSNSRSEMNVSTLELGDSALYLCASSPTGVLFWEKLFFGSGTQLSVL.

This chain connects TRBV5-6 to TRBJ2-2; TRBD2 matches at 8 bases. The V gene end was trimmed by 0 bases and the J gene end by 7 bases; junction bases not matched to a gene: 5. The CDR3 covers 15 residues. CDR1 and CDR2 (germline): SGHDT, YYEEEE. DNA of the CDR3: TGTGCCAGCAGCTTGGTGCGGGGGGATAGCGGGGAGCTGTTTTTT. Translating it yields CASSLVRGDSGELFF. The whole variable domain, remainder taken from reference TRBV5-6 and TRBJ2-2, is DAGVTQSPTHLIKTRGQQVTLRCSPKSGHDTVSWYQQALGQGPQFIFQYYEEEERQRGNFPDRFSGHQFPNYSSELNVNALLLGDSALYLCASSLVRGDSGELFFGEGSRLTVL.

CDR3: CASSDGDSPNEKLFF. Here the CDR3 DNA reads TGTGCCAGCAGTGACGGGGACAGCCCTAATGAAAAACTGTTTTTT. V gene TRBV2 combines with J gene TRBJ1-4; 7 nucleotides match TRBD1. Germline V gives CDR1 SNHLY, CDR2 FYNNEI. The trim removed 3 bases at V and 3 bases at J, leaving 4 bases unmatched. This CDR3 region has 15 residues.

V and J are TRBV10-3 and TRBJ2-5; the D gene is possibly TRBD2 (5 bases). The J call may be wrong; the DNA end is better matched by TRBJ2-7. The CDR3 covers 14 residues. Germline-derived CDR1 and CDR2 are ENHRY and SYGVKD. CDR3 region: CAIRAGGGWREQYF. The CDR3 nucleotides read TGTGCCATCAGAGCTGGAGGTGGCTGGCGCGAGCAGTACTTC.

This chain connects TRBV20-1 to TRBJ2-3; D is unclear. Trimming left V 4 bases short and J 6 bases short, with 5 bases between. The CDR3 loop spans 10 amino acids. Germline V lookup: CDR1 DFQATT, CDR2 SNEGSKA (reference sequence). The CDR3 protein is CSAIADTQYF. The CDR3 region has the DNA TGCAGTGCTATTGCGGATACGCAGTATTTT.

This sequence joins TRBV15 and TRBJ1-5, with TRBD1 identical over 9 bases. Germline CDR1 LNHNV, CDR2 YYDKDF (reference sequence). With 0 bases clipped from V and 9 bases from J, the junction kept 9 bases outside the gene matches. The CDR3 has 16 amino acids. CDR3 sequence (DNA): TGTGCCACCAGCAGAGACAAAGGACAGGGGCTATGGCCCCAGCATTTT. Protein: CATSRDKGQGLWPQHF. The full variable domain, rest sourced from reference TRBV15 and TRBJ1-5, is DAMVIQNPRYQVTQFGKPVTLSCSQTLNHNVMYWYQQKSSQAPKLLFHYYDKDFNNEADTPDNFQSRRPNTSFCFLDIRSPGLGDTAMYLCATSRDKGQGLWPQHFGDGTRLSIL.

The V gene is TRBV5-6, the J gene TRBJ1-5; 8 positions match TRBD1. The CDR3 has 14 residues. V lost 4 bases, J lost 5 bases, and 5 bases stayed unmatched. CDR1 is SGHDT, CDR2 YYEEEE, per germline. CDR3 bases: TGTGCCAGCAGCCGACAGGGGAGCGATCAGCCCCAGCATTTT. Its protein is CASSRQGSDQPQHF.

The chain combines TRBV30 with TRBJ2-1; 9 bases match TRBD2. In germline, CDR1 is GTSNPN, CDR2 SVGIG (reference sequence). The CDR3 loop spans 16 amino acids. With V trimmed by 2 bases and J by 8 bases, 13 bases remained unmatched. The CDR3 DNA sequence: TGTGCCTGGAGTTATTGGTCTAGCGGGACTGACGATGAGCAGTTCTTC. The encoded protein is CAWSYWSSGTDDEQFF.

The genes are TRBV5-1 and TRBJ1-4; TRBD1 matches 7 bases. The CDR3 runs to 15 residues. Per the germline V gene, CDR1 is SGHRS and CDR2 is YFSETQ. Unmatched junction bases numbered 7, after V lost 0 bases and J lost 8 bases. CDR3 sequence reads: CASSLAGGHGEKLFF. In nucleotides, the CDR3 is TGCGCCAGCAGCTTGGCAGGGGGGCATGGAGAAAAACTGTTTTTT.

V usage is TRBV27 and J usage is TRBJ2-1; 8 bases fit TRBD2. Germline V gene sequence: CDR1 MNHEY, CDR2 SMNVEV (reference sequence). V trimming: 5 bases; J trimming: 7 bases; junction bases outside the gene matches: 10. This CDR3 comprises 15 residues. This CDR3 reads CASSQLPGLVNEQFF. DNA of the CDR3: TGTGCCAGCAGTCAACTCCCGGGACTAGTTAATGAGCAGTTCTTC.

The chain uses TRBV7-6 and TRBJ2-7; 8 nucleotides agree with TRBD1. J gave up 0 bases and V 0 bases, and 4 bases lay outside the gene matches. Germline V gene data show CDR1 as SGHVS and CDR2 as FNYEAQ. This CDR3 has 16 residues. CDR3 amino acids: CASSLAGTGSSYEQYF. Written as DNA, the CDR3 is TGTGCCAGCAGCTTAGCCGGGACAGGCAGCTCCTACGAGCAGTACTTC.